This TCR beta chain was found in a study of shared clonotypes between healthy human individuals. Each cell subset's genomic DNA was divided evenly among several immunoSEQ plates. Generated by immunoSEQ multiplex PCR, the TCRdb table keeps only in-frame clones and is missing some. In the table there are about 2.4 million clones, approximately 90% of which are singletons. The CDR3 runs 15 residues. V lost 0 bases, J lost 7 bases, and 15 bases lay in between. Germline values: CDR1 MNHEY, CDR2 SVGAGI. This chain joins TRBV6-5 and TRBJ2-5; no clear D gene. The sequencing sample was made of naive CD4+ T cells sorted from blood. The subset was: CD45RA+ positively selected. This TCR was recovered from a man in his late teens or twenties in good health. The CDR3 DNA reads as TGTGCCAGCAGTTACTCCTCGGTTGCGATCGGGACCCAGTACTTC. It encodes CASSYSSVAIGTQYF.